Included here is one TCR beta chain sequence, with context. Which antigen it targets is not known. Within one base of it there is no much larger clone, and no base qualities were kept. According to the study, the label for this sample's time point signals: baseline before first vaccination. Vaccinee samples were obtained from the UK trials COV001 and COV002, which included a single-blind randomized controlled phase 2/3 trial of AZD1222 (ChAdOx1 nCoV-19) in healthy adults. For TCRbeta chain sequencing, PBMC samples were collected from trial participants at day 0 and at day 28 after the second dose. The data were obtained in a study of T cell responses to AZD1222 COVID-19 vaccine (dated by TCRdb to the early 2020s). For the wider study: AZD1222 recipients whose second dose came at about 4 weeks and those whose second dose came at about 12 weeks were combined into one group, since spike-specific TCR depth and breadth did not differ between the two schedules. Trial participants were enrolled into age subgroups of 18-55, 56-69 and 70-plus years, which contained 148, 28 and 57 TCR-sequenced participants, respectively. A total of about 240 trial participants underwent TCR sequencing, of whom 207 received two doses of AZD1222 and about 25 received two doses of the MenACWY control vaccine.

The CDR3 sequence holds 14 residues, the cysteine and phenylalanine included. Only the CDR3 DNA stays, 42 bases, in frame from base 1. As encoded in the germline V gene (reference sequence), CDR1 is MNHNY while CDR2 is SVGAGI. Compared with germline, V lacks 7 bases and J lacks 7 bases; bases without a gene match: 7. The CDR3 regions of human TCRbeta chains were analyzed by immunosequencing. The source study handled its data this way. Repertoire TCRs were matched against a reference library of SARS-CoV-2-specific TCRs generated with the MIRA antigen-specificity platform. Breadth meant the fraction of unique TCRs that were SARS-CoV-2-associated, whereas depth meant the fraction of total T cells that were SARS-CoV-2-associated. Using the MIRA data, each spike-specific TCR was assigned both to the spike region to which the TCR was reactive and to a CD4 or CD8 class. Log10-transformed breadth and depth values were compared by one-way ANOVA with Sidak's multiple comparisons tests. What TCRdb holds here is the immuneACCESS table cut down to in-frame rearrangements. Part of the clones is not present; checked against another copy, under half of the missing clones reflect an unresolved V gene, and the others are unexplained. V and J calls plus clone size are reproduced from that table; the DNA served to infer D and trimming. In this sample the table shows under 200,000 clones, roughly 90% of which occur a single time. The top ten clones comprise roughly 0.99% of the sample.

General conclusions and limits of the study: The 56-69-year group was small, and its depth increase did not reach significance, likely because of low power. Reportedly, almost half of the unique spike-specific TCRs recognized epitopes lying outside the regions that are mutated in the B.1.351 and B.1.1.7 variants. Because no samples from the day 14 peak response were available, repertoires could be characterized only after the peak T cell response. Participants were mostly white British, with more females than males. The authors suggested clonal diversity may have been underestimated. Conclusions about previously exposed vaccinees are limited because only a handful of AZD1222 recipients were SARS-CoV-2 seropositive at baseline. The whole spike protein was spanned by vaccine-associated CD4 TCRs, and dominant responses were seen in regions 160-218 and 743-854. After two AZD1222 doses, spike-specific TCR breadth and depth were significantly higher than at day 0 and than in MenACWY recipients.

The input for sequencing was peripheral blood, taken on day 0 of AZD1222 vaccination. This sequence uses TRBV6-6 and TRBJ2-2, and 9 junctional nucleotides match TRBD1. This clonotype was sampled from an adult in good health. The DNA is as follows: TGTGCCAGCACCGGGACAGGGAATAACGGGGAGCTGTTTTTT. Its protein is CASTGTGNNGELFF.